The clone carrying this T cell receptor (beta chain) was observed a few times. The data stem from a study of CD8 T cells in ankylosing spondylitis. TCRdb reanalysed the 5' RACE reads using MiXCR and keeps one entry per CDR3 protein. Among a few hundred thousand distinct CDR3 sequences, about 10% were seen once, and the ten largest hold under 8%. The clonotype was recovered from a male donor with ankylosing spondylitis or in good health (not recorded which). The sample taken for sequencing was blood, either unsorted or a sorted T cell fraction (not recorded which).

The CDR3 here is CASSRGTDSNQPQHF. The CDR3 coding sequence is TGTGCCAGTAGTAGGGGGACAGATAGCAATCAGCCCCAGCATTTT. The V gene is TRBV19, the J gene TRBJ1-5; 7 nucleotides align to TRBD1. Germline trimming cut 4 bases from V and 0 bases from J; bases unmatched to any gene: 3. This CDR3 is 15 amino acids long. From germline, CDR1 is LNHDA and CDR2 SQIVND (reference sequence).